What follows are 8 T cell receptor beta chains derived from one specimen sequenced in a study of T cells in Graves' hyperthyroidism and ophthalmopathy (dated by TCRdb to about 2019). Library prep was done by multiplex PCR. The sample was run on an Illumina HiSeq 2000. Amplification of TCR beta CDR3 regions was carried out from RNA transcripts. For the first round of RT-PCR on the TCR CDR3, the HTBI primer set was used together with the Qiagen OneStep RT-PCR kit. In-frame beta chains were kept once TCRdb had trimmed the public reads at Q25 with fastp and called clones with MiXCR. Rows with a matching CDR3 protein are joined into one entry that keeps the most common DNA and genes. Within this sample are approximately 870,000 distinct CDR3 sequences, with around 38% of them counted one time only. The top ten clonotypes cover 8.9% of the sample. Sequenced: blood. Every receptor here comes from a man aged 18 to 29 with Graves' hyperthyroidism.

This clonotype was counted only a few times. The CDR3, as DNA: TGCGCCAGCAGCCAAGAAGGGGGCAGTGGCTACACCTTC. As protein: CASSQEGGSGYTF. V is TRBV4-1 and J is TRBJ1-2, with TRBD1 matching over 7 bases. V shed 0 bases and J 7 bases; nucleotides not matched to a gene: 2. The germline V gene encodes CDR1 MGHRA and CDR2 YSYEKL. The CDR3 totals 13 residues.

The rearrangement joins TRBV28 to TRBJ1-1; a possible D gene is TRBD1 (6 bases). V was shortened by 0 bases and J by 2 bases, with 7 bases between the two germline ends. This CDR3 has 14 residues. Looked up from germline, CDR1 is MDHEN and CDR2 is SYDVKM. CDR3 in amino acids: CASSLWGANTEAFF. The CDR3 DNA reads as TGTGCCAGCAGTTTATGGGGGGCCAACACTGAAGCTTTCTTT.

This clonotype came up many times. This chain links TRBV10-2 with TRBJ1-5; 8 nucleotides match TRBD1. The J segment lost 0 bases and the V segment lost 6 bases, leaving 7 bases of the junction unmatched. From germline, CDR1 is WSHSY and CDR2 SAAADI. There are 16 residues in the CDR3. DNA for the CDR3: TGCGCCAGCAGCGACTGGACAGGGCCTAGCAATCAGCCCCAGCATTTT. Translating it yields CASSDWTGPSNQPQHF.

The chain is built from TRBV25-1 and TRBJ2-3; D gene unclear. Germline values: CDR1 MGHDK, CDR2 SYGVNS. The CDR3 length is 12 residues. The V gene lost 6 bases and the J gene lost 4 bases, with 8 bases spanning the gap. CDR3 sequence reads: CASSGGPDTQYF. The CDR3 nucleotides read TGTGCCAGCAGCGGCGGTCCAGATACGCAGTATTTT.

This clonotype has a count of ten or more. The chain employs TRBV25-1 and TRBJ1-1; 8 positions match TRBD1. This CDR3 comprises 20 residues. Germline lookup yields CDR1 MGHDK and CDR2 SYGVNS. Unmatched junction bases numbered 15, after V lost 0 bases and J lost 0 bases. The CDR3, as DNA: TGTGCCAGCAGTGAATACTTTCTCCCGACAGGGGCGAACATGAACACTGAAGCTTTCTTT. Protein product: CASSEYFLPTGANMNTEAFF.

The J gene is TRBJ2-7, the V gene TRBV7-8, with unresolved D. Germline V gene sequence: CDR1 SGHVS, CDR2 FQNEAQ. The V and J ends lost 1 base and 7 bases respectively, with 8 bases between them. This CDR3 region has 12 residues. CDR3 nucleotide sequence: TGTGCCAGCAGCTTAGTTGCGAGGGAGCAGTACTTC. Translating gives CASSLVAREQYF. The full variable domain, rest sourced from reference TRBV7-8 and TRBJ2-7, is GAGVSQSPRYKVAKRGQDVALRCDPISGHVSLFWYQQALGQGPEFLTYFQNEAQLDKSGLPSDRFFAERPEGSVSTLKIQRTQQEDSAVYLCASSLVAREQYFGPGTRLTVT.

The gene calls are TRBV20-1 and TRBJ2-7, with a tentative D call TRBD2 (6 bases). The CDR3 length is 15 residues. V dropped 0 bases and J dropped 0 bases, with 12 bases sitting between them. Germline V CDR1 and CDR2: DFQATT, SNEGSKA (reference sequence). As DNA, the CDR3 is TGCAGTGCTAGAGAAATGGGGACTGTCTCCTACGAGCAGTACTTC. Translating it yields CSAREMGTVSYEQYF.

CDR3: CASSQEWILNTGELFF. The DNA of the CDR3 is TGCGCCAGCAGCCAAGAATGGATTCTTAACACCGGGGAGCTGTTTTTT. The chain has TRBV4-1 and TRBJ2-2; D not resolved. V was clipped by 0 bases and J by 2 bases, with 10 bases between them. The CDR3 has 16 residues. The V gene's germline CDR1 is MGHRA and CDR2 YSYEKL.